The present T cell receptor (beta chain) was sequenced within a study of T cell changes during pregnancy in multiple sclerosis. Repertoires were generated with immunoSEQ multiplex PCR, while TCRdb's copy carries only in-frame clones and drops some. The sample records 80,000 to 95,000 clones, 90% to 95% being singletons. The junction had 6 bases not matched to a gene; V was cut back by 5 bases and J by 8 bases. This CDR3 region has 15 residues. Germline V gene sequence: CDR1 SGHAT, CDR2 FQNNGV. The receptor was derived from a female donor with multiple sclerosis, enrolled in a pregnancy study. The J gene is TRBJ2-3, the V gene TRBV11-2; 14 bases map to TRBD2. The sequenced sample was peripheral blood, obtained in the second trimester of pregnancy. The CDR3, as DNA: TGTGCCAGCAGCCCGACGGGACTAGCGGGAGTTACGCAGTATTTT. Translation: CASSPTGLAGVTQYF.